This TCR beta chain was obtained from a study of early T cells in non-severe SARS-CoV-2 infection. Across the study: The chains were unpaired, and the sequenced material was bulk RNA from unsorted whole blood. The study's findings and limits: Matching with VDJdb favored anti-spike CD8 responses (missing private and CD4 specificities).

This CDR3 has 16 amino acids. V was trimmed by 5 bases and J by 0 bases, leaving 15 bases between them. This clonotype was counted many times. The antigen remains unidentified. Unique molecular identifier tags were affixed to discrete cDNA molecules. Via MiXCR, TCRdb re-called the 5' RACE reads, giving one row per CDR3 protein. The sample consists of 80,000 or so distinct CDR3 sequences, over 12% of them appearing once. The receptor was derived from an adult who was a healthcare worker with PCR-confirmed SARS-CoV-2 infection or an uninfected control (not recorded which). V usage is TRBV12-3 or TRBV12-4 and J usage is TRBJ2-3, with D unresolved. Sample: whole blood. CDR3 in amino acids: CASSPLEDRSTDTQYF. For the CDR3, the DNA is TGTGCCAGCAGTCCTTTAGAGGACCGTAGCACAGATACGCAGTATTTT.